The sequence of this T cell receptor (beta chain) was determined in a study of beta chain features in type 1 diabetes. Sampling consisted of one heparinised blood draw per donor, averaging roughly 110 mL. The authors sorted CD4+ naive, central memory, regulatory and stem cell-like memory cells via CD45RO/CCR7/CD25/CD127/CD95/CD27. All of the isolated RNA was reverse transcribed, so expressed TCRB transcripts were sequenced. Profiled with immunoSEQ multiplex PCR; TCRdb holds only in-frame clones, not every one. Counted here are 620,000 or so clones, about 14% occurring once; the ten biggest clones make up about 0.087%. Overall study results and limits: The study found that naive, central memory and Treg TCRB repertoires appeared more similar in patients than in healthy donors.

The CDR3 has 14 residues. Germline assignment: CDR1 MNHEY and CDR2 SVGAGI. V lost 8 bases to trimming and J lost 1 base; unmatched junction nucleotides: 7. On this clone itself: Antigen unknown.

Material: naive CD4+ T cells from blood. The receptor comes from a man aged 18 to 29 in good health. The chain recombines TRBV6-5 with TRBJ1-1, with 7 positions matching TRBD1. The CDR3 DNA follows: TGTGCCAGCTTCTCCAGGGGGACGAACACTGAAGCTTTCTTT. Protein sequence: CASFSRGTNTEAFF.